Listed here are 31 T cell receptor beta chains from one sample, sequenced in a study of cytomegalovirus exposure and HLA in healthy donors. The PCR ran on 60 Vbeta and 13 Jbeta primers. The repertoire was sequenced with immunoSEQ multiplex PCR; TCRdb's copy has only in-frame clones and lacks some. The sample shows 90,000 to 150,000 clones, 74% of them seen only once. The sequenced sample was PBMCs. These receptors originate from a human donor in good health.

The chain couples TRBV11-2 to TRBJ2-2; 9 bases map to TRBD1. The germline CDR1 and CDR2 sequences are SGHAT and FQNNGV. The V and J ends lost 4 bases and 4 bases, in that order; junction bases with no gene match: 7. This CDR3 contains 16 residues. The CDR3 spells CASSSWTGVPTGELFF. Here the CDR3 DNA reads TGTGCCAGCAGCTCCTGGACAGGGGTGCCCACCGGGGAGCTGTTTTTT.

V usage is TRBV6-1 and J usage is TRBJ2-7; D may be TRBD2 (5 bases). The V gene lost 4 bases and the J gene lost 12 bases, with 31 bases spanning the gap. CDR1 MNHNS and CDR2 SASEGT come from the germline V gene. This CDR3 region has 17 residues. The CDR3 region has the DNA TGTGCCAGCAGTGCGTCGAGGGAGACTTCGCCCCGCCTGCGTTTGTACTTC. This gives the protein CASSASRETSPRLRLYF.

The chain has TRBV7-8 and TRBJ2-2; TRBD2 is a possible D gene (5 bases). V lost 4 bases to trimming and J lost 0 bases, with 9 bases between them. CDR3 length equals 15 residues. From germline, CDR1 is SGHVS and CDR2 FQNEAQ. This CDR3 is CASSWVGANTGELFF. The CDR3 DNA is TGTGCCAGCAGCTGGGTCGGGGCGAACACCGGGGAGCTGTTTTTT.

The gene calls are TRBV18 and TRBJ2-7, with 10 bases fitting TRBD2. Trimming at V came to 2 bases and at J to 5 bases, leaving 3 bases not matched to a gene. The CDR3 is 14 residues long. CDR1 and CDR2 (germline): KGHSH, LQKENI. The CDR3 sequence: CASSPTLAGDEQYF. CDR3 DNA sequence: TGTGCCAGCTCACCAACCCTAGCGGGGGACGAGCAGTACTTC. Drawing the rest from reference TRBV18 and TRBJ2-7, the complete variable domain is NAGVMQNPRHLVRRRGQEARLRCSPMKGHSHVYWYRQLPEEGLKFMVYLQKENIIDESGMPKERFSAEFPKEGPSILRIQQVVRGDSAAYFCASSPTLAGDEQYFGPGTRLTVT.

In its sample, this clone was seen a few times. The chain combines TRBV29-1 with TRBJ2-7; TRBD1 agrees at 9 bases. Germline CDR1 SQVTM, CDR2 ANQGSEA. The CDR3 runs 14 residues. V was clipped by 6 bases and J by 5 bases; unmatched bases: 11. CDR3 in amino acids: CSVGQRGQGHEQYF. Here the CDR3 DNA reads TGCAGCGTCGGACAGAGGGGACAGGGTCACGAGCAGTACTTC.

The chain couples TRBV7-2 to TRBJ1-2; no definite D call. Deletions cut 5 bases from V and 0 bases from J, with 10 bases between. Germline V gene data show CDR1 as SGHTA and CDR2 as FQGNSA. The CDR3 contains 14 residues. CDR3 protein: CASSREIANYGYTF. As DNA, the CDR3 is TGTGCCAGCAGCCGCGAGATTGCTAACTATGGCTACACCTTC.

The sample holds one count of this clone. The chain couples TRBV30 to TRBJ2-5; weak D call: TRBD1 (6 bases). The J call could be wrong; TRBJ2-7 is a better fit for the DNA end. This CDR3 comprises 19 residues. The V gene's germline CDR1 is GTSNPN and CDR2 SVGIG (reference sequence). The CDR3 reads CAWSSSRGAPAVSSYEQYF. In DNA, the CDR3 is TGTGCCTGGAGCTCCAGCAGGGGAGCCCCAGCGGTGAGCTCCTACGAGCAGTACTTC.

This clone was picked up one time. The CDR3 loop reads CARGPGLNTEAFF. CDR3 nucleotides: TGTGCCAGGGGTCCCGGACTAAACACTGAAGCTTTCTTT. The chain couples TRBV2 to TRBJ1-1, with unresolved D. Germline V gene lookup returns CDR1 SNHLY and CDR2 FYNNEI. The CDR3 consists of 13 residues. The V end lost 9 bases, the J end lost 2 bases, and 13 bases lay between the germline ends.

The V gene is TRBV7-9, the J gene TRBJ2-1, with 12 nucleotides matching TRBD2. CDR3 length: 15 residues. V gave up 5 bases and J gave up 7 bases; unmatched junction bases: 6. From germline, CDR1 is SEHNR and CDR2 FQNEAQ (reference sequence). In DNA, the CDR3 is TGTGCCAGCAGCGGGAGGACTAGCGGGGAAAATGAGCAGTTCTTC. As protein: CASSGRTSGENEQFF. Based on the CDR3 plus reference TRBV7-9 and TRBJ2-1, the full variable domain is DTGVSQNPRHKITKRGQNVTFRCDPISEHNRLYWYRQTLGQGPEFLTYFQNEAQLEKSRLLSDRFSAERPKGSFSTLEIQRTEQGDSAMYLCASSGRTSGENEQFFGPGTRLTVL.

About this clone: Other DNA sequences of this sample code for an identical CDR3. V and J are TRBV5-1 and TRBJ2-1, with D tentatively TRBD2 (6 bases). V lost 4 bases and J 1 base, leaving 18 bases between the germline ends. Germline V CDR1 and CDR2: SGHRS, YFSETQ. The CDR3 loop spans 17 amino acids. Here the CDR3 reads CASSPGLAGTSYNEQFF. The DNA for the CDR3 is TGCGCCAGCAGCCCTGGACTGGCGGGGACTTCCTACAATGAGCAGTTCTTC.

The rearrangement links TRBV5-6 to TRBJ1-5, with 8 bases fitting TRBD1. The V gene end was trimmed by 1 base and the J gene end by 3 bases; junction bases not matched to a gene: 3. The CDR3 covers 15 residues. Germline V gives CDR1 SGHDT, CDR2 YYEEEE. The CDR3 DNA reads as TGTGCCAGCAGCTTGCAGGGGGCGAACAATCAGCCCCAGCATTTT. Its translation is CASSLQGANNQPQHF.

The chain links TRBV10-1 to TRBJ2-2; D might be TRBD1 (6 bases). Trimming left V 7 bases short and J 0 bases short, with 15 bases between. Germline assignment: CDR1 WNHNN and CDR2 SYGVQD (reference sequence). This CDR3 spans 16 amino acids. The CDR3 nucleotides are TGCGCCAGCATGGGTCAGGGGTCCTCGAACACCGGGGAGCTGTTTTTT. It is translated as CASMGQGSSNTGELFF.

V and J are TRBV10-3 and TRBJ2-3, with a possible D match to TRBD1 (5 bases). The germline V and J ends were trimmed by 2 bases and 4 bases, with 7 bases remaining between them. The germline V gene encodes CDR1 ENHRY and CDR2 SYGVKD. The CDR3 consists of 13 residues. CDR3 sequence (DNA): TGTGCCATCAGTGAGGGGGCCTCAGATACGCAGTATTTT. Amino acid sequence: CAISEGASDTQYF.

V is TRBV7-2 and J is TRBJ2-2, with 12 bases aligning to TRBD2. The CDR3 has 16 amino acids. Germline V gene data show CDR1 as SGHTA and CDR2 as FQGNSA. Trimming removed 4 bases from V and 4 bases from J; junction bases left unmatched: 4. The CDR3 nucleotides are TGTGCCAGCAGCTCTAGCGGGGGGGCGCGCACCGGGGAGCTGTTTTTT. This gives the protein CASSSSGGARTGELFF.

The chain is built from TRBV9 and TRBJ2-5; no firm D call. CDR1 SGDLS and CDR2 YYNGEE come from the germline V gene. This CDR3 has 14 residues. The V gene lost 0 bases and the J gene lost 4 bases, with 10 bases spanning the gap. The DNA for the CDR3 is TGTGCCAGCAGCGTAGATACAGTCCCAGAGACCCAGTACTTC. Amino acid sequence: CASSVDTVPETQYF.

The chain combines TRBV11-2 with TRBJ2-7; weak D call: TRBD1 (6 bases). The CDR3 has 14 residues. CDR1 is SGHAT and CDR2 is FQNNGV in the germline V gene. The V end lost 4 bases, the J end lost 4 bases, and 14 bases lay between the germline ends. DNA for the CDR3: TGTGCCAGCAGCTCTATACAGGGCCGGTACGAGCAGTACTTC. This encodes CASSSIQGRYEQYF.

The chain employs TRBV2 and TRBJ2-4; D gene ambiguous. V was shortened by 4 bases and J by 10 bases, with 11 bases between the two germline ends. Germline CDR1 is SNHLY and CDR2 is FYNNEI. The CDR3 spans 12 residues. The CDR3 here is CASSVSPDIQYF. Written as DNA, the CDR3 is TGTGCCAGCAGTGTGAGTCCTGATATTCAGTACTTC.

The CDR3 DNA sequence: TGTGCCAGCCTTACAGTAGCCAAAAACATTCAGTACTTC. Its translation is CASLTVAKNIQYF. This rearrangement joins TRBV28 to TRBJ2-4; D is ambiguous. The germline V gene has CDR1 MDHEN and CDR2 SYDVKM. This CDR3 spans 13 amino acids. V was trimmed by 8 bases and J by 0 bases, leaving 8 bases between them.

This sequence joins TRBV6-5 and TRBJ2-7, with 7 bases lining up with TRBD1. The length of the CDR3 is 13 residues. CDR1 MNHEY and CDR2 SVGAGI come from the germline V gene. After removal of 8 bases from V and 2 bases from J, the junction contained 6 bases not matched to a gene. The DNA for the CDR3 is TGTGCCAGCGCACGGGACAGAGCCTACGAGCAGTACTTC. As protein: CASARDRAYEQYF.

The chain joins TRBV28 to TRBJ1-1; 9 nucleotides line up with TRBD1. Germline V lookup: CDR1 MDHEN, CDR2 SYDVKM. V was clipped by 4 bases and J by 2 bases; unmatched bases: 8. There are 16 residues in the CDR3. CDR3 in DNA: TGTGCCAGCAGTTCCCCCCCGGGACAGGGAAACACTGAAGCTTTCTTT. Translation: CASSSPPGQGNTEAFF. The whole variable domain, remainder taken from reference TRBV28 and TRBJ1-1, is DVKVTQSSRYLVKRTGEKVFLECVQDMDHENMFWYRQDPGLGLRLIYFSYDVKMKEKGDIPEGYSVSREKKERFSLILESASTNQTSMYLCASSSPPGQGNTEAFFGQGTRLTVV.

The chain is built from TRBV2 and TRBJ2-5; 7 bases match TRBD2. J gave up 4 bases and V 6 bases, and 8 bases lay outside the gene matches. Per germline, CDR1 SNHLY and CDR2 FYNNEI. The CDR3 contains 14 residues. Here the CDR3 DNA reads TGTGCCAGCAGCCCACCCGGACTAGGAGAGACCCAGTACTTC. Protein: CASSPPGLGETQYF.

This sequence joins TRBV15 and TRBJ1-2, with unresolved D. This CDR3 is 13 amino acids long. In germline, CDR1 is LNHNV, CDR2 YYDKDF (reference sequence). Trimming pared 4 bases from V and 3 bases from J, leaving 9 bases between. CDR3 sequence: CATSKLGDYGYTF. The DNA of the CDR3 is TGTGCCACCAGCAAACTAGGAGACTATGGCTACACCTTC.

A few counts support this clone. The rearrangement uses TRBV7-8 and TRBJ2-1; D may be TRBD1 (5 bases). Germline-derived CDR1 and CDR2 are SGHVS and FQNEAQ. V was cut by 4 bases and J by 6 bases, with 13 bases left in between. This CDR3 is built from 14 residues. Here the CDR3 reads CASSSNRRSNEQFF. For the CDR3, the DNA is TGTGCCAGCAGCTCGAACAGGAGATCCAATGAGCAGTTCTTC.

The genes are TRBV19 and TRBJ1-5, with 7 positions matching TRBD1. The CDR3 has 15 residues. The ends lost 8 bases at V and 6 bases at J; junction bases unmatched: 13. The germline V gene has CDR1 LNHDA and CDR2 SQIVND (reference sequence). CDR3 DNA: TGTGCCAGTGTGAACAGGGGCGGGGTAGGTCAGCCCCAGCATTTT. Its translation is CASVNRGGVGQPQHF.

The V and J genes are TRBV10-1 and TRBJ2-1, with no clear D. Germline V gene lookup returns CDR1 WNHNN and CDR2 SYGVQD (reference sequence). The CDR3 is made up of 16 amino acids. V was pared by 6 bases and J by 0 bases, with 15 bases between. CDR3 sequence reads: CASRNRKSPSYNEQFF. The CDR3 region has the DNA TGCGCCAGCAGGAACCGTAAGAGCCCCTCCTACAATGAGCAGTTCTTC.

The CDR3 protein is CASSRTEITEAFF. CDR3 coding DNA: TGTGCCAGCAGTCGAACCGAGATTACTGAAGCTTTCTTT. V gene TRBV7-3 combines with J gene TRBJ1-1; D unresolved. The CDR3 covers 13 residues. Per germline, CDR1 SGHTA and CDR2 FQGTGA. Trimming stripped 6 bases from V and 5 bases from J, with 13 bases between.

The chain couples TRBV5-1 to TRBJ2-4; TRBD1 matches 7 bases. The germline V gene has CDR1 SGHRS and CDR2 YFSETQ. The CDR3 has 17 amino acids. The trim removed 2 bases at V and 0 bases at J, leaving 8 bases unmatched. CDR3 DNA: TGCGCCAGCAGCTTATCGACAGGGTCGGTAGCCAAAAACATTCAGTACTTC. Protein sequence: CASSLSTGSVAKNIQYF.

This clone was observed a single time. V and J are TRBV7-2 and TRBJ2-6; weak D call: TRBD1 (6 bases). The germline V gene has CDR1 SGHTA and CDR2 FQGNSA. The length of the CDR3 is 16 residues. The V end lost 10 bases, the J end lost 3 bases, and 19 bases lay between the germline ends. The CDR3 spells CAMQRSAGVGANVLTF. In DNA, the CDR3 is TGTGCCATGCAACGGAGTGCAGGGGTTGGGGCCAACGTCCTGACTTTC.

V gene TRBV11-2 combines with J gene TRBJ2-2, with 9 bases fitting TRBD2. The V segment lost 2 bases and the J segment 4 bases; nucleotides outside the gene matches: 5. CDR1 is SGHAT and CDR2 is FQNNGV in the germline V gene. This CDR3 contains 16 residues. The CDR3 spells CASSLSRTSVTGELFF. The CDR3 DNA is TGTGCCAGCAGCTTATCTCGGACTAGCGTCACCGGGGAGCTGTTTTTT.

The V call is TRBV5-1, the J call TRBJ1-5; 10 bases line up with TRBD1. Germline CDR1 reads SGHRS; CDR2 reads YFSETQ. CDR3 size: 15 residues. Trimming cost V 3 bases and J 6 bases; bases outside gene matches: 6. The CDR3 DNA sequence: TGCGCCAGCAGCTCGGGACAGGGGATCGGTCAGCCCCAGCATTTT. Translation: CASSSGQGIGQPQHF.

The chain recombines TRBV14 with TRBJ1-5; D is uncertain. Trimming pared 0 bases from V and 12 bases from J, leaving 12 bases between. Germline V CDR1 and CDR2: SGHDN, FVKESK. This CDR3 has 13 amino acids. The DNA of the CDR3 is TGTGCCAGCAGCCAAGATCTTAGAGGGTACCAGCATTTT. This sequence encodes CASSQDLRGYQHF.